Listed here is a single T cell receptor beta chain. The antigen is not known. The table came from immunoSEQ multiplex PCR; TCRdb's copy has only in-frame clones and leaves some out. Here the sample spans some 93,000 clones, almost 90% being singletons. The data derive from a study of identifying expanded T cells in peripheral blood. Study-wide results and limits: Variance in clone template counts between approximately 2-week samples significantly increased with total template count across all healthy donors.

The V segment lost 5 bases and the J segment 3 bases; nucleotides outside the gene matches: 8. CDR1 and CDR2 (germline): MDHEN, SYDVKM. CDR3 length equals 15 residues. Collection occurred without any documented infections or immune events in donors. The receptor was derived from a person aged 18 to 75 in good health. The chain links TRBV28 to TRBJ1-2; TRBD1 matches at 8 bases. The sequencing input was blood. The CDR3, as DNA: TGTGCCAGCAGTCACCGGGACAGGTTATACTATGGCTACACCTTC. Translation: CASSHRDRLYYGYTF.